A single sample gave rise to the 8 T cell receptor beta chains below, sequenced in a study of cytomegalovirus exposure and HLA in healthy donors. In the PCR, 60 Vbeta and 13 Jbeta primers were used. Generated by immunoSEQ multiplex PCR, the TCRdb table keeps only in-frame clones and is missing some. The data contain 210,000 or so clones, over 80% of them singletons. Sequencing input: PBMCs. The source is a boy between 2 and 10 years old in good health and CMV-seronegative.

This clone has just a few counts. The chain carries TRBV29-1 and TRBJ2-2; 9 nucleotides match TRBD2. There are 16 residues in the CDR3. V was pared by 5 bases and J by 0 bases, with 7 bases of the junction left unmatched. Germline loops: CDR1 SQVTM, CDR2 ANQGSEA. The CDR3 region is CSVSRASGANTGELFF. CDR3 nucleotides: TGCAGCGTTTCGAGGGCTAGCGGGGCGAACACCGGGGAGCTGTTTTTT.

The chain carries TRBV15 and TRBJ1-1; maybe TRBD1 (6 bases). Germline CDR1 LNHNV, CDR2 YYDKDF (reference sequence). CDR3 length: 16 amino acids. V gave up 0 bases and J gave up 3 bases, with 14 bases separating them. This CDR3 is CATSREGAPGDTEAFF. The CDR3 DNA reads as TGTGCCACCAGCAGAGAGGGGGCACCTGGCGACACTGAAGCTTTCTTT.

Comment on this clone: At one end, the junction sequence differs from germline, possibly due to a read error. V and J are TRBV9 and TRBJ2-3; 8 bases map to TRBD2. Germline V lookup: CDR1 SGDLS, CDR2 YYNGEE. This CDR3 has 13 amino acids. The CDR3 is CASRRTSIDTQYF. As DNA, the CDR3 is TGTGCCAGCAGGAGGACTAGCATAGATACGCAGTATTTT.

CDR3 bases: TGTGCCAGCAGCGTAAGTGGCGGGGTAACTAGCACAGATACGCAGTATTTT. Its protein is CASSVSGGVTSTDTQYF. The rearrangement links TRBV9 to TRBJ2-3; D possibly corresponds to TRBD2 (6 bases). V was pared by 1 base and J by 0 bases, with 15 bases between. The CDR3 has 17 residues. Germline V gene sequence: CDR1 SGDLS, CDR2 YYNGEE.

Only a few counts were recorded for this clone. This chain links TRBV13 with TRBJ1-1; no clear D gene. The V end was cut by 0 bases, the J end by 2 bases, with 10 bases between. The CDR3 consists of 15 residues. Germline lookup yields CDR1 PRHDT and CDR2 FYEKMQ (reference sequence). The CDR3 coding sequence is TGTGCCAGCAGCTTAGGGCCAAACCTAAACACTGAAGCTTTCTTT. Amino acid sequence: CASSLGPNLNTEAFF.

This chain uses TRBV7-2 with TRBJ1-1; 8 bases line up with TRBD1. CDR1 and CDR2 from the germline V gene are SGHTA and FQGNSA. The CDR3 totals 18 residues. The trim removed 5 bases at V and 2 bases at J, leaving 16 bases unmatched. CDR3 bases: TGTGCCAGCAGCACCGGCCGTGGGGTGACAGGGGAAAACACTGAAGCTTTCTTT. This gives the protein CASSTGRGVTGENTEAFF.

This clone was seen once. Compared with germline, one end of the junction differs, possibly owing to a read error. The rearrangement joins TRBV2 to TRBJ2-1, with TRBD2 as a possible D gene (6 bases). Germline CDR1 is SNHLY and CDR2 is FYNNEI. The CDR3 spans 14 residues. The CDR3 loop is CASTERWDFSEQFF. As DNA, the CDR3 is TGTGCCAGCACTGAAAGGTGGGACTTTAGTGAGCAGTTCTTC.

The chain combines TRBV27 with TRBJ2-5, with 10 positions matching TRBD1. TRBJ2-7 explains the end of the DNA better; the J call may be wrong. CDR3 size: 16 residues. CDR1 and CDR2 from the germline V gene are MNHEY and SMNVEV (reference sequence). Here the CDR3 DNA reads TGTGCCAGCAGGAGGACAGGGGGTTACTTCCACGACGAGCAGTACTTC. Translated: CASRRTGGYFHDEQYF.